One sample yielded the 15 T cell receptor beta chains listed below, sequenced in a study of regulatory T cells in long-lasting Graves disease. iRepertoire HTBI primers and Arm-PCR of CDR3 regions built TCR beta libraries. TCRdb called the multiplex PCR reads again in MiXCR, with one record for every CDR3 protein. Of a few hundred thousand distinct CDR3 sequences in the sample, roughly 22% were seen once. As for time point: persistent/refractory GD, antithyroid drugs over 5 years with positive TRAb. The TCR library was prepared using RNA isolated from PBMCs. The sequences come from peripheral blood mononuclear cells (PBMCs), collected when the disease was refractory, from a patient treated with antithyroid drugs. These TCRs come from a female donor with Graves disease.

A few counts support this clonotype. The V call is TRBV30, the J call TRBJ2-5; TRBD2 aligns across 7 bases. Germline loops: CDR1 GTSNPN, CDR2 SVGIG (reference sequence). The CDR3 totals 13 residues. Trimming removed 8 bases from V and 2 bases from J; junction bases left unmatched: 8. DNA for the CDR3: TGTGCCGCCACCCCGGGACTACAAGAGACCCAGTACTTC. Translated, it gives CAATPGLQETQYF.

As regards this clonotype: A much larger clone lies a single base off, so this may be a read error. V gene TRBV7-8 combines with J gene TRBJ1-4, with a tentative D call TRBD1 (5 bases). Germline CDR1 is SGHVS and CDR2 is FQNEAQ. CDR3 length: 14 residues. The CDR3 nucleotides read TGTGCCAGCAGCTTAGAGGGGACTACGGAAAAACTGCTTTTT. Its translation is CASSLEGTTEKLLF.

This clonotype was counted ten times or more. The V call is TRBV10-3, the J call TRBJ2-7, with 7 bases matching TRBD1. The V and J ends lost 5 bases and 0 bases, in that order; junction bases with no gene match: 4. CDR1 ENHRY and CDR2 SYGVKD come from the germline V gene. This CDR3 spans 14 amino acids. Here the CDR3 DNA reads TGTGCCATCAGTTACCGGGACAGCTCCTACGAGCAGTACTTC. Translating it yields CAISYRDSSYEQYF.

The V call is TRBV20-1, the J call TRBJ1-2, with D possibly matching TRBD1 (5 bases). Germline V gene lookup returns CDR1 DFQATT and CDR2 SNEGSKA (reference sequence). This CDR3 has 13 amino acids. V was clipped by 0 bases and J by 4 bases, with 9 bases between them. The CDR3 nucleotides are TGCAGTGCTAGAGATGGGCAGGGCTATGGCTACACCTTC. As protein: CSARDGQGYGYTF.

The rearrangement joins TRBV4-2 to TRBJ1-2, with 8 bases lining up with TRBD1. Germline-derived CDR1 and CDR2 are LGHNA and YNFKEQ. This CDR3 spans 14 amino acids. The J segment lost 3 bases and the V segment lost 5 bases, leaving 5 bases of the junction unmatched. In DNA, the CDR3 is TGTGCCAGCAGCTCGCAACAGGGGGACTATGGCTACACCTTC. Residues: CASSSQQGDYGYTF.

This clonotype was seen a handful of times. V is TRBV20-1 and J is TRBJ1-6; 8 bases agree with TRBD1. The CDR3 loop spans 16 amino acids. Germline V CDR1 and CDR2: DFQATT, SNEGSKA (reference sequence). V was clipped by 0 bases and J by 1 base; unmatched bases: 2. CDR3 protein: CSAREDRVSYNSPLHF. In nucleotides, the CDR3 is TGCAGTGCTAGAGAGGACAGGGTATCCTATAATTCACCCCTCCACTTT.

This clonotype was seen a single time. This may arise from a read error, as a much more abundant clone is one base away. The chain joins TRBV2 to TRBJ1-1; 8 bases are shared with TRBD1. V lost 6 bases and J lost 0; bases outside the gene matches: 6. CDR3 length equals 15 residues. From germline, CDR1 is SNHLY and CDR2 FYNNEI. In DNA, the CDR3 is TGTGCCAGCAGAGCGGCAGGGGGCGTGAACACTGAAGCTTTCTTT. This codes for CASRAAGGVNTEAFF.

This clonotype has just a few counts. The J gene is TRBJ1-1, the V gene TRBV19; maybe TRBD1 (5 bases). Germline CDR1 and CDR2: LNHDA and SQIVND (reference sequence). This CDR3 has 16 residues. Trimming removed 6 bases from V and 2 bases from J, with 19 bases in between. The CDR3 sequence is CASSAGRGRPNTEAFF. DNA for the CDR3: TGTGCCAGTAGCGCGGGGAGGGGACGCCCCAACACTGAAGCTTTCTTT. The variable domain in full, with the rest retrieved from reference TRBV19 and TRBJ1-1, is DGGITQSPKYLFRKEGQNVTLSCEQNLNHDAMYWYRQDPGQGLRLIYYSQIVNDFQKGDIAEGYSVSREKKESFPLTVTSAQKNPTAFYLCASSAGRGRPNTEAFFGQGTRLTVV.

This clonotype has a count of ten or more. The rearrangement uses TRBV7-2 and TRBJ2-7; the D gene is possibly TRBD2 (5 bases). CDR3 length: 13 residues. V was trimmed by 5 bases and J by 6 bases, leaving 14 bases between them. Germline CDR1 is SGHTA and CDR2 is FQGNSA. The CDR3 coding sequence is TGTGCCAGCAGCCGGGAAACGGCCGGCGAGCAGTACTTC. Translation: CASSRETAGEQYF.

This sequence joins TRBV7-2 and TRBJ1-1; D gene unclear. Germline CDR1 is SGHTA and CDR2 is FQGNSA. The CDR3 contains 15 residues. V dropped 6 bases and J dropped 4 bases, with 18 bases sitting between them. Here the CDR3 DNA reads TGTGCCAGCAGTCTGGACTGGTATCGGGGCACTGAAGCTTTCTTT. Its translation is CASSLDWYRGTEAFF.

V and J are TRBV3-1 and TRBJ2-7, with 9 positions matching TRBD2. The CDR3 is made up of 16 amino acids. V shed 5 bases, J shed 9 bases, and the junction held 17 bases outside the gene matches. The germline V gene encodes CDR1 LGHDT and CDR2 YNNKEL (reference sequence). In nucleotides, the CDR3 is TGTGCCAGCAGCTCGGGGAGCGGGGGGTTGGCGTCACGGCAGTACTTC. It yields the protein CASSSGSGGLASRQYF.

CDR3 loop: CASSLGGRRTGELFF. DNA for the CDR3: TGTGCCAGCAGTTTGGGGGGCAGACGCACCGGGGAGCTGTTTTTT. The chain carries TRBV12-3 or TRBV12-4 and TRBJ2-2; the D gene could be TRBD1 or TRBD2 (6 bases each). Trimming took off 3 bases at V and 4 bases at J, with 12 bases between the two ends. The CDR3 spans 15 residues.

Ten or more counts support this clonotype. This CDR3 reads CASSDVGLGLAGVQDTQYF. For the CDR3, the DNA is TGTGCCAGCAGTGATGTCGGGTTGGGACTAGCGGGAGTACAAGATACGCAGTATTTT. This chain links TRBV2 with TRBJ2-3; TRBD2 agrees at 14 bases. The trim removed 3 bases at V and 5 bases at J, leaving 13 bases unmatched. Germline CDR1 and CDR2: SNHLY and FYNNEI. The CDR3 contains 19 residues.

This clonotype was seen at least ten times. The DNA for the CDR3 is TGTGCCAGCAGTTTAAAGCGGGAGCGGATTTACGAGCAGTACTTC. Translation gives CASSLKRERIYEQYF. J is TRBJ2-7 and V is TRBV12-3 or TRBV12-4; 8 nucleotides line up with TRBD2. The CDR3 is 15 residues long. With V trimmed by 2 bases and J by 4 bases, 7 bases remained unmatched.

The rearrangement uses TRBV28 and TRBJ2-2; D may be TRBD1 (6 bases). The CDR3 totals 17 residues. The V and J ends lost 6 bases and 6 bases respectively, with 23 bases between them. CDR1 is MDHEN, CDR2 SYDVKM, per germline. The CDR3 region is CASSNPSSGVKAGELFF. The DNA for the CDR3 is TGTGCCAGCAGCAACCCATCCTCAGGGGTGAAGGCCGGGGAGCTGTTTTTT.